This record looks at one T cell receptor beta chain sequence and its context. These data are taken from a study of T-cell memory formation after mild COVID-19. In germline, CDR1 is MNHEY, CDR2 SVGEGT. Trimming cost V 7 bases and J 4 bases; bases outside gene matches: 12. This CDR3 spans 15 amino acids. MiXCR, run by TCRdb on the 5' RACE reads, gives a single entry per CDR3 protein. Of hundreds of thousands of distinct CDR3 sequences listed, approximately 8% are singletons. Input material: PBMCs or a T cell subset sorted from them (not recorded which). This TCR derives from a young man who had mild COVID-19 (a few samples of this study predate the infection). Cell type and time point are not known. The genes are TRBV6-2 or TRBV6-3 and TRBJ1-1; TRBD1 aligns across 7 bases. The CDR3 DNA reads as TGTGCCAGCAACGAGAGGACAGGCGGTGTCACTGAAGCTTTCTTT. Encoded protein: CASNERTGGVTEAFF.